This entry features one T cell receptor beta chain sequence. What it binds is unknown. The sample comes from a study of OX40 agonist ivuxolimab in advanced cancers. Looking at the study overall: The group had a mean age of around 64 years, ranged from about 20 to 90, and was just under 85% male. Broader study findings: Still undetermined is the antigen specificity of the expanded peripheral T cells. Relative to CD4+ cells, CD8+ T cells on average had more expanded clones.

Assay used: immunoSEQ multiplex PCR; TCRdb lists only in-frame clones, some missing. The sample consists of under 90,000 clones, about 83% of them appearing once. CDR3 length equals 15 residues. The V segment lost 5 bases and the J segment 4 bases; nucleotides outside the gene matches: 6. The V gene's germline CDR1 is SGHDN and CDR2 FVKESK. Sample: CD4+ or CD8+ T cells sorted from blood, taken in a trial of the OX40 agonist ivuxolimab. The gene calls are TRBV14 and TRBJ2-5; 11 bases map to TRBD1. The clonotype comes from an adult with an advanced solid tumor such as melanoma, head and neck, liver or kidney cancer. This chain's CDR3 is CASSTGTGGRETQYF. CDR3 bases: TGTGCCAGCAGCACCGGGACAGGGGGTCGAGAGACCCAGTACTTC. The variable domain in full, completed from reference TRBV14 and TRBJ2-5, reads EAGVTQFPSHSVIEKGQTVTLRCDPISGHDNLYWYRRVMGKEIKFLLHFVKESKQDESGMPNNRFLAERTGGTYSTLKVQPAELEDSGVYFCASSTGTGGRETQYFGPGTRLLVL.